Below, 24 T cell receptor beta chains from the same sample are listed, as sequenced in a study of PD-1 blockade in classical Hodgkin lymphoma. The table came from immunoSEQ multiplex PCR; TCRdb's copy has only in-frame clones and leaves some out. The table shows fewer than 110,000 clones, with about 89% occurring only once. With no exception, relapse followed autologous stem cell transplantation in all patients, and brentuximab vedotin exposure varied. The material sequenced was peripheral blood mononuclear cells (PBMCs), taken before the second cycle of nivolumab. Receptors originate from a human donor with classical Hodgkin lymphoma.

This chain connects TRBV27 to TRBJ1-2; possibly TRBD1 for D (6 bases). This CDR3 is 13 amino acids long. Germline loops: CDR1 MNHEY, CDR2 SMNVEV (reference sequence). The ends were cut back, 3 bases at V and 7 bases at J, with 12 bases in the middle. The CDR3 loop is CASSLGGPGGYTF. The CDR3 coding sequence is TGTGCCAGCAGTTTGGGGGGGCCGGGTGGCTACACCTTC.

The genes are TRBV4-3 and TRBJ2-4; TRBD1 aligns across 8 bases. This CDR3 is 18 amino acids long. After removal of 3 bases from V and 0 bases from J, the junction contained 10 bases not matched to a gene. Per germline, CDR1 LGHNA and CDR2 YSLEER. The CDR3 DNA is TGCGCCAGCAGCCACCTCGGACAGGGTTCGAAAGCCAAAAACATTCAGTACTTC. Translating it yields CASSHLGQGSKAKNIQYF.

This chain uses TRBV2 with TRBJ2-7; D is unclear. The CDR3 contains 11 residues. The germline V and J ends were trimmed by 8 bases and 4 bases, with 9 bases remaining between them. CDR1 and CDR2 (germline): SNHLY, FYNNEI. In nucleotides, the CDR3 is TGTGCCAGCGGCCTCAGTTACGAGCAGTACTTC. This codes for CASGLSYEQYF.

V is TRBV30 and J is TRBJ2-7; D may be TRBD1 (6 bases). V was pared by 0 bases and J by 2 bases, with 8 bases between. Germline V CDR1 and CDR2: GTSNPN, SVGIG (reference sequence). The CDR3 has 13 residues. In DNA, the CDR3 is TGTGCCTGGAGTGTGGGGGCCACCTACGAGCAGTACTTC. As protein: CAWSVGATYEQYF.

The chain combines TRBV28 with TRBJ2-2; 7 bases fit TRBD2. The V and J ends lost 7 bases and 4 bases, in that order; junction bases with no gene match: 24. This CDR3 region has 20 residues. Germline V CDR1 and CDR2: MDHEN, SYDVKM. CDR3 sequence: CASTIFLASIRGRGTGELFF. CDR3 coding DNA: TGTGCCAGCACCATTTTTTTGGCCTCGATTCGAGGGAGGGGCACCGGGGAGCTGTTTTTT.

CDR3 nucleotides: TGTGCCAGCAGTAGACAGGGGGCTAACACCGGGGAGCTGTTTTTT. It encodes CASSRQGANTGELFF. This chain uses TRBV2 with TRBJ2-2; 10 positions agree with TRBD1. V was clipped by 5 bases and J by 2 bases; unmatched bases: 2. There are 15 residues in the CDR3. Germline CDR1 is SNHLY and CDR2 is FYNNEI.

CDR3 sequence reads: CASSYGGLYEQYF. DNA for the CDR3: TGTGCCAGCAGTTACGGGGGGCTCTACGAGCAGTACTTC. The V gene is TRBV6-6, the J gene TRBJ2-7, with D possibly called TRBD1 or TRBD2 (6 bases each). Germline-derived CDR1 and CDR2 are MNHNY and SVGAGI (reference sequence). This CDR3 comprises 13 residues. The germline V and J ends were trimmed by 2 bases and 3 bases, with 8 bases remaining between them.

This rearrangement joins TRBV6-5 to TRBJ1-1; no clear D. Germline V lookup: CDR1 MNHEY, CDR2 SVGAGI. The V gene lost 6 bases and the J gene lost 10 bases, with 24 bases spanning the gap. The CDR3 contains 15 residues. The CDR3 region has the DNA TGTGCCAGCAGACAAGACACCTGGGTCCCCGAGGGAGCTTTCTTT. This encodes CASRQDTWVPEGAFF.

The chain combines TRBV28 with TRBJ1-5, with 9 bases aligning to TRBD1. With 5 bases clipped from V and 6 bases from J, the junction kept 8 bases outside the gene matches. CDR3 length equals 15 residues. CDR1 is MDHEN, CDR2 SYDVKM, per germline. The CDR3 loop reads CASSVPTGGSQPQHF. CDR3 nucleotides: TGTGCCAGCAGTGTACCGACAGGGGGGAGTCAGCCCCAGCATTTT.

The J gene is TRBJ1-1, the V gene TRBV14; D uncertain. The CDR3 length is 13 residues. The V end was cut by 1 base, the J end by 2 bases, with 5 bases between. Germline V gene data show CDR1 as SGHDN and CDR2 as FVKESK. CDR3 coding DNA: TGTGCCAGCAGCCAAGTTATCAACACTGAAGCTTTCTTT. Its translation is CASSQVINTEAFF.

This clone was recorded once. The CDR3 region is CASSEALSSYNEQFF. CDR3 sequence (DNA): TGTGCCAGCAGTGAAGCTCTTAGCTCCTACAATGAGCAGTTCTTC. The J gene is TRBJ2-1, the V gene TRBV2; D ambiguous. Trimming took 0 bases from V and 0 from J, leaving 6 bases between them. Germline values: CDR1 SNHLY, CDR2 FYNNEI. The length of the CDR3 is 15 residues.

J is TRBJ2-1 and V is TRBV4-2; D unresolved. Trimming pared 0 bases from V and 0 bases from J, leaving 9 bases between. CDR1 LGHNA and CDR2 YNFKEQ come from the germline V gene. The CDR3 is 16 residues long. CDR3 sequence: CASSQDSFSSYNEQFF. In nucleotides, the CDR3 is TGTGCCAGCAGCCAAGATTCCTTTAGCTCCTACAATGAGCAGTTCTTC.

The V and J genes are TRBV5-1 and TRBJ2-2; D is possibly TRBD2 (5 bases). This CDR3 has 17 amino acids. V lost 2 bases, J lost 0 bases, and 14 bases lay in between. Germline V CDR1 and CDR2: SGHRS, YFSETQ. The CDR3: CASSLMTSGANTGELFF. In nucleotides, the CDR3 is TGCGCCAGCAGCTTAATGACCTCCGGGGCGAACACCGGGGAGCTGTTTTTT.

The gene calls are TRBV18 and TRBJ1-2, with 7 nucleotides matching TRBD1. Germline assignment: CDR1 KGHSH and CDR2 LQKENI. Trimming at V came to 6 bases and at J to 1 base, leaving 11 bases not matched to a gene. The CDR3 covers 16 residues. This CDR3 is CASSGSDRPVNYGYTF. For the CDR3, the DNA is TGTGCCAGCTCGGGGTCGGACAGGCCCGTTAACTATGGCTACACCTTC. Combining the CDR3 with reference TRBV18 and TRBJ1-2 gives the whole variable domain NAGVMQNPRHLVRRRGQEARLRCSPMKGHSHVYWYRQLPEEGLKFMVYLQKENIIDESGMPKERFSAEFPKEGPSILRIQQVVRGDSAAYFCASSGSDRPVNYGYTFGSGTRLTVV.

The chain links TRBV13 to TRBJ1-1, with a weak D call TRBD1 (5 bases). The germline gives CDR1 PRHDT, CDR2 FYEKMQ (reference sequence). The CDR3 runs 15 residues. V was cut by 5 bases and J by 5 bases, with 18 bases left in between. The CDR3 DNA reads as TGTGCCAGCAGCCCATGGCGGGGGGTTGGGACTGAAGCTTTCTTT. This codes for CASSPWRGVGTEAFF.

The rearrangement links TRBV11-2 to TRBJ1-1, with no clear D. Trimming pared 6 bases from V and 4 bases from J, leaving 18 bases between. This CDR3 is built from 15 residues. Germline V gives CDR1 SGHAT, CDR2 FQNNGV. CDR3 nucleotides: TGTGCCAGCAGTCAAGCCGCCGCTCCGCTCACTGAAGCTTTCTTT. This encodes CASSQAAAPLTEAFF. Supplemented by reference TRBV11-2 and TRBJ1-1, the full variable domain reads EAGVAQSPRYKIIEKRQSVAFWCNPISGHATLYWYQQILGQGPKLLIQFQNNGVVDDSQLPKDRFSAERLKGVDSTLKIQPAKLEDSAVYLCASSQAAAPLTEAFFGQGTRLTVV.

This clone was detected only once. The genes are TRBV19 and TRBJ1-5; D gene unclear. V was clipped by 3 bases and J by 3 bases, with 12 bases between them. Germline CDR1 LNHDA, CDR2 SQIVND (reference sequence). The length of the CDR3 is 15 residues. DNA for the CDR3: TGTGCCAGTAGTATGTCATCGCAGTTCAATCAGCCCCAGCATTTT. Translating it yields CASSMSSQFNQPQHF.

This clone showed up just once. The chain recombines TRBV6-5 with TRBJ1-5, with D unresolved. The CDR3 length is 15 residues. The germline V and J ends were trimmed by 6 bases and 0 bases, with 12 bases remaining between them. In germline, CDR1 is MNHEY, CDR2 SVGAGI. The CDR3 DNA reads as TGTGCCAGCAGCTTAGGACGGAATAGCAATCAGCCCCAGCATTTT. It codes for CASSLGRNSNQPQHF.

This clone was observed a handful of times. The chain combines TRBV11-2 with TRBJ1-2; D gene ambiguous. Germline V gene lookup returns CDR1 SGHAT and CDR2 FQNNGV. V was clipped by 6 bases and J by 8 bases, with 10 bases between them. This CDR3 is built from 11 residues. CDR3 sequence reads: CASSPGRGYTF. CDR3 bases: TGTGCCAGCAGTCCCGGGCGGGGCTACACCTTC.

This clone was observed a single time. The chain employs TRBV4-3 and TRBJ2-6; D ambiguous. Trimming took off 2 bases at V and 4 bases at J, with 6 bases between the two ends. This CDR3 region has 14 residues. Germline CDR1 LGHNA, CDR2 YSLEER. The CDR3 bases are TGCGCCAGCAGCCAACTTAGGGGGGCCAACGTCCTGACTTTC. This gives the protein CASSQLRGANVLTF.

The chain couples TRBV7-2 to TRBJ1-1, with D tentatively TRBD1 (5 bases). Looked up from germline, CDR1 is SGHTA and CDR2 is FQGNSA. The CDR3 spans 12 residues. The V gene lost 6 bases and the J gene lost 5 bases, with 10 bases spanning the gap. The CDR3 protein is CASSQRGTEAFF. The DNA of the CDR3 is TGTGCCAGCAGTCAGAGGGGAACTGAAGCTTTCTTT.

This clone was counted a single time. The chain recombines TRBV5-4 with TRBJ2-2; D is possibly TRBD1 (5 bases). There are 15 residues in the CDR3. Trimming shortened V by 4 bases and J by 3 bases, and 13 bases separated the two germline ends. The germline gives CDR1 SGHNT, CDR2 YYREEE (reference sequence). The CDR3 DNA sequence: TGTGCCAGCAGCATCCAGGGTGTGGACACCGGGGAGCTGTTTTTT. Protein: CASSIQGVDTGELFF.

The V call is TRBV6-5, the J call TRBJ1-6; weak D call: TRBD1 (5 bases). Trimming stripped 8 bases from V and 6 bases from J, with 11 bases between. Per the germline V gene, CDR1 is MNHEY and CDR2 is SVGAGI. CDR3 length: 13 amino acids. The DNA of the CDR3 is TGTGCCAGCTGGGCAGGGATTAATTCACCCCTCCACTTT. Amino acids: CASWAGINSPLHF.

This sequence joins TRBV5-1 and TRBJ2-3; D is perhaps TRBD2 (6 bases). CDR3 length equals 17 residues. V lost 0 bases, J lost 2 bases, and 16 bases lay in between. Germline values: CDR1 SGHRS, CDR2 YFSETQ. The CDR3 sequence: CASSLALDGGTTDTQYF. The DNA of the CDR3 is TGCGCCAGCAGCTTGGCCTTGGACGGGGGAACCACAGATACGCAGTATTTT.